Following are 16 T cell receptor beta chains from one sample sequenced in a study of Graves' ophthalmopathy and Graves' hyperthyroidism. RNA served as the template for amplifying TCR beta CDR3 regions. An opening RT-PCR round employed HTBI primers and preceded a second-round multiplex PCR. In TCRdb, the multiplex PCR reads were re-called with MiXCR into one record per CDR3 protein. The table has about 620,000 distinct CDR3 sequences, about a fifth seen once. Sequencing input: peripheral blood. The receptors shown here come from a woman between 18 and 29 years old with stable Graves' hyperthyroidism. Some clones in this sample may be carry-over from other donors' samples.

This clonotype was seen at least ten times. V is TRBV2 and J is TRBJ1-5; 7 nucleotides line up with TRBD1. The length of the CDR3 is 13 residues. With V trimmed by 7 bases and J by 6 bases, 6 bases remained unmatched. The germline V gene encodes CDR1 SNHLY and CDR2 FYNNEI. The DNA for the CDR3 is TGTGCCAGCATACAGGGGCGAGGTCAGCCCCAGCATTTT. As protein: CASIQGRGQPQHF.

This clonotype showed up many times. The rearrangement links TRBV30 to TRBJ2-7, with 8 bases fitting TRBD2. CDR1 GTSNPN and CDR2 SVGIG come from the germline V gene (reference sequence). V shed 5 bases, J shed 5 bases, and the junction held 8 bases outside the gene matches. This CDR3 region has 13 residues. Here the CDR3 reads CAWRLREDHEQYF. The CDR3 DNA reads TGTGCCTGGCGGTTGCGGGAGGACCACGAGCAGTACTTC.

This clonotype was picked up many times. The chain uses TRBV2 and TRBJ2-7; unclear D gene. The CDR3 has 14 amino acids. CDR1 and CDR2 from the germline V gene are SNHLY and FYNNEI. V lost 0 bases, J lost 5 bases, and 11 bases lay in between. The CDR3 reads CASSEAQGSNEQYF. In DNA, the CDR3 is TGTGCCAGCAGTGAAGCCCAAGGCAGCAACGAGCAGTACTTC.

The sample holds many counts of this clonotype. The chain recombines TRBV7-3 with TRBJ2-7; 8 nucleotides match TRBD2. V shed 4 bases and J 6 bases; nucleotides not matched to a gene: 8. This CDR3 contains 14 residues. Germline CDR1 reads SGHTA; CDR2 reads FQGTGA. CDR3 coding DNA: TGTGCCAGCAGCTGGTCGGGAGGGGTCGGCGAGCAGTACTTC. The encoded protein is CASSWSGGVGEQYF.

Of note for this clonotype: A much larger clone is a single base away; this may be a read error. V gene TRBV11-2 combines with J gene TRBJ1-5, with a possible D match to TRBD1 (5 bases). This CDR3 is built from 15 residues. Germline-derived CDR1 and CDR2 are SGHAT and FQNNGV. The CDR3 sequence is CASSLLPGGTQPQRF. For the CDR3, the DNA is TGTGCCAGCAGCTTACTCCCTGGGGGAACACAGCCCCAGCGTTTT.

This clonotype was detected many times. CDR3 sequence reads: CASTDQWGRYSNQPQHF. Written as DNA, the CDR3 is TGTGCCAGCACCGATCAGTGGGGCCGGTATAGCAATCAGCCCCAGCATTTT. The chain joins TRBV28 to TRBJ1-5; perhaps TRBD1 as D (5 bases). CDR1 and CDR2 (germline): MDHEN, SYDVKM. The CDR3 sequence is 17 residues long. V lost 7 bases and J lost 0, with 19 bases in between.

This clonotype was counted ten times or more. The chain combines TRBV19 with TRBJ2-7; D remains ambiguous. Per germline, CDR1 LNHDA and CDR2 SQIVND (reference sequence). The CDR3 has 11 residues. V was shortened by 4 bases and J by 4 bases, with 5 bases between the two germline ends. Written as DNA, the CDR3 is TGTGCCAGTAGTAACGCGTACGAGCAGTACTTC. Protein product: CASSNAYEQYF.

This clonotype came up a few times. The chain carries TRBV15 and TRBJ1-1, with D unresolved. V gave up 1 base and J gave up 7 bases, with 7 bases separating them. Per germline, CDR1 LNHNV and CDR2 YYDKDF (reference sequence). This CDR3 has 12 amino acids. The CDR3 reads CATSRGPNEAFF. The CDR3 coding sequence is TGTGCCACCAGCAGAGGACCCAATGAAGCTTTCTTT.

As concerns this clonotype: One base away lies a much larger clone, so this may be a sequencing read error. The chain carries TRBV6-1 and TRBJ1-6, with 9 bases fitting TRBD1. The CDR3 is 15 amino acids. CDR1 and CDR2 (germline): MNHNS, SASEGT. CDR3 nucleotides: TGTGCCAGCAGTGTGACCGGGACAGGGAATTCACACCTCCACTTT. Its protein is CASSVTGTGNSHLHF.

Comment on this clonotype: An end of the junction differs from the germline gene, which may be a read error. For the CDR3, the DNA is TGCAGTGCTAATCAGGGGTTCCAAGAGGCCCAGTACTTC. Its translation is CSANQGFQEAQYF. V usage is TRBV20-1 and J usage is TRBJ2-5; weak D call: TRBD1 (6 bases). CDR1 is DFQATT and CDR2 is SNEGSKA in the germline V gene (reference sequence). This CDR3 has 13 residues.

The genes are TRBV9 and TRBJ2-2; the match to TRBD2 covers 13 bases. Germline CDR1 reads SGDLS; CDR2 reads YYNGEE. J lost 7 bases, V lost 7 bases, and 10 bases had no gene match. The CDR3 consists of 16 residues. The CDR3 DNA is TGTGCCAGCGGCGCCACTAGCGGGGGGGCCTTCGGGGAGCTGTTTTTT. Amino acids: CASGATSGGAFGELFF.

Points on this clonotype: A single base separates this from a much larger clone, so it may be a read error. The chain recombines TRBV7-9 with TRBJ1-2; possible D gene TRBD1, 5 bases. This CDR3 spans 15 amino acids. Per the germline V gene, CDR1 is SEHNR and CDR2 is FQNEAQ (reference sequence). CDR3 amino acids: CANSFSGAGADGYTF. The DNA of the CDR3 is TGTGCCAACAGCTTCTCGGGCGCCGGGGCGGACGGCTACACCTTC. The full variable domain, its missing parts supplied by reference TRBV7-9 and TRBJ1-2, is DTGVSQNPRHKITKRGQNVTFRCDPISEHNRLYWYRQTLGQGPEFLTYFQNEAQLEKSRLLSDRFSAERPKGSFSTLEIQRTEQGDSAMYLCANSFSGAGADGYTFGSGTRLTVV.

This chain connects TRBV12-3 or TRBV12-4 to TRBJ1-2; D gene ambiguous. V lost 1 base, J lost 8 bases, and 8 bases lay in between. The CDR3 spans 12 residues. The CDR3 here is CASSLGHQGYTF. CDR3 DNA: TGTGCCAGCAGTTTAGGGCATCAAGGCTACACCTTC.

There are many counts of this clonotype. V gene TRBV18 combines with J gene TRBJ1-5, with D perhaps TRBD1 (5 bases). Germline CDR1 and CDR2: KGHSH and LQKENI. The CDR3 consists of 15 residues. V lost 6 bases to trimming and J lost 9 bases, with 21 bases between them. DNA of the CDR3: TGTGCCAGCTCCCCAGGCGTGGAGGGAGGGACGCCCCAGCATTTT. Protein: CASSPGVEGGTPQHF.

As to this clonotype: The CDR3 does not end in the conserved phenylalanine or tryptophan, so this is likely a read error. Because the CDR3's place on the DNA is in doubt, the DNA is left out and the CDR3 is given as listed by TCRdb. V gene TRBV12-3 or TRBV12-4 combines with J gene TRBJ1-5. The CDR3 has 13 residues if both end residues are counted. CDR3 protein: CASSGGENQPQHL.

This clonotype showed up many times. This chain joins TRBV20-1 and TRBJ2-5, with D unresolved. Per germline, CDR1 DFQATT and CDR2 SNEGSKA (reference sequence). V was shortened by 3 bases and J by 1 base, with 9 bases between the two germline ends. This CDR3 comprises 13 residues. The CDR3 DNA sequence: TGCAGTGCTAGTCGGCAGTCCCAAGAGACCCAGTACTTC. Amino acid sequence: CSASRQSQETQYF.